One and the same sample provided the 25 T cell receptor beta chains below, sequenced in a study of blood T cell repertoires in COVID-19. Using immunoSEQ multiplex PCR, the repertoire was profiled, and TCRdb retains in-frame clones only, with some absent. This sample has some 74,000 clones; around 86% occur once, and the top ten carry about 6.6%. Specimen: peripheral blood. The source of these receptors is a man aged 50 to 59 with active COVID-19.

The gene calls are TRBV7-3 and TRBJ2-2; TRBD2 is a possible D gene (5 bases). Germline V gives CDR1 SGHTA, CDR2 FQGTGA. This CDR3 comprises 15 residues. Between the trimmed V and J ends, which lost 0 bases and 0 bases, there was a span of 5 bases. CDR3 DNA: TGTGCCAGCAGCTTAACGGGAGCGAACACCGGGGAGCTGTTTTTT. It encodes CASSLTGANTGELFF.

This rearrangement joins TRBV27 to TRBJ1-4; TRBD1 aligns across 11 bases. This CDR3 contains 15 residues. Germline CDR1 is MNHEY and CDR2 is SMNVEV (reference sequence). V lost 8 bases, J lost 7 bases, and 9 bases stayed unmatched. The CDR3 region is CASHAPGQGVEKLFF. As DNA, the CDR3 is TGTGCCAGCCACGCCCCGGGACAGGGGGTTGAAAAACTGTTTTTT.

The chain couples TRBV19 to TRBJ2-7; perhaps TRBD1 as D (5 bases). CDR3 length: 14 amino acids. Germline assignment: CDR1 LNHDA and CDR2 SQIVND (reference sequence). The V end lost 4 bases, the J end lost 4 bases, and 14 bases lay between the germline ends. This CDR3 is CASSKSRTTYEQYF. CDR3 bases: TGTGCCAGTAGTAAGAGTCGGACAACATACGAGCAGTACTTC.

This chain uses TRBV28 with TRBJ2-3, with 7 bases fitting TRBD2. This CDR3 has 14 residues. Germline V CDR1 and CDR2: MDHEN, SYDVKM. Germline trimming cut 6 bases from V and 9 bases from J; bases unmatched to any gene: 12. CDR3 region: CASSLMATGGTQYF. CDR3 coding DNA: TGTGCCAGCAGCCTTATGGCTACGGGAGGAACGCAGTATTTT.

CDR3 sequence: CASTRTTNSPLHF. In DNA form, the CDR3 reads TGTGCCAGCACAAGGACAACTAATTCACCCCTCCACTTT. The genes are TRBV6-5 and TRBJ1-6, with D tentatively TRBD1 (5 bases). The V gene's germline CDR1 is MNHEY and CDR2 SVGAGI. CDR3 length equals 13 residues. Trimming cost V 7 bases and J 6 bases, with 10 bases left between them.

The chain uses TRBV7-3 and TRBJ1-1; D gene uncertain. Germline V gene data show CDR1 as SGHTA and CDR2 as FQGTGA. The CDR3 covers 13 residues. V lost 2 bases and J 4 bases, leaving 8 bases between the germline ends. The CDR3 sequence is CASSLGESTEAFF. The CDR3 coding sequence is TGTGCCAGCAGCTTAGGGGAGTCCACTGAAGCTTTCTTT.

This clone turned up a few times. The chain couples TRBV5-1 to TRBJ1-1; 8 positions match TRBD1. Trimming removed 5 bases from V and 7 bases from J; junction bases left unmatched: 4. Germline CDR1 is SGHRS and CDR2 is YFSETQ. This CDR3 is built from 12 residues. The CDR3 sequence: CASRLTGDEAFF. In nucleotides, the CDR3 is TGCGCCAGCAGATTGACAGGGGATGAAGCTTTCTTT.

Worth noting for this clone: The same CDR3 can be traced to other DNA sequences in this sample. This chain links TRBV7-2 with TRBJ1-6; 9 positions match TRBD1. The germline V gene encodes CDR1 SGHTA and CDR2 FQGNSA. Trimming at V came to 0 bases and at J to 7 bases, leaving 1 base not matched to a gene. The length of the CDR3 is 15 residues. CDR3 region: CASSLADRGNSPLHF. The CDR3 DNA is TGTGCCAGCAGCTTAGCGGACAGGGGAAATTCACCCCTCCACTTT.

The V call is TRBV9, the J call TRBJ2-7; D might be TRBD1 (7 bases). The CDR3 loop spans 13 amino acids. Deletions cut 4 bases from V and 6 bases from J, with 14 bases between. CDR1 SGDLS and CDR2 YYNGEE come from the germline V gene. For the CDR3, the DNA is TGTGCCAGCAGCCCGCGACAGGGAGGCGAGCAGTACTTC. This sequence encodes CASSPRQGGEQYF.

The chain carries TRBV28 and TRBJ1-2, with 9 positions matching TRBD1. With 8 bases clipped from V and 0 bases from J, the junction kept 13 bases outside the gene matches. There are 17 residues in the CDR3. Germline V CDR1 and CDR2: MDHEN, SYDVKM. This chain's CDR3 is CASLLRGQGRANYGYTF. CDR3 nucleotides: TGTGCCAGCCTACTAAGGGGACAGGGACGGGCTAACTATGGCTACACCTTC.

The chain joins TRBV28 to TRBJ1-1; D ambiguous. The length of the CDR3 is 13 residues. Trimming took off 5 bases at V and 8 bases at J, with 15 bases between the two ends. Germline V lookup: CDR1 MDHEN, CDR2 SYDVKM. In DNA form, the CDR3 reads TGTGCCAGCAGTGACACATTAGGCTACGAAGCTTTCTTT. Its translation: CASSDTLGYEAFF.

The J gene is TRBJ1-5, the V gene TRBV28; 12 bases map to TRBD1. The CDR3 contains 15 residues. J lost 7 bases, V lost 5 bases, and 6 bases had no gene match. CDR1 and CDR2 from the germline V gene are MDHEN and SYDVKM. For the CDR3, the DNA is TGTGCCAGCAGTAGTCCGGGACAGGGGGCGCAGCCCCAGCATTTT. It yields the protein CASSSPGQGAQPQHF.

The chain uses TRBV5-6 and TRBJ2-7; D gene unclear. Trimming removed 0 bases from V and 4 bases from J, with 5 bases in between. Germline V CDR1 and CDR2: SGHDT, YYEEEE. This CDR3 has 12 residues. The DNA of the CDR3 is TGTGCCAGCAGCTTGGCCAATTACGAGCAGTACTTC. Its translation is CASSLANYEQYF. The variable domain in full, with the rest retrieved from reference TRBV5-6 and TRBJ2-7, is DAGVTQSPTHLIKTRGQQVTLRCSPKSGHDTVSWYQQALGQGPQFIFQYYEEEERQRGNFPDRFSGHQFPNYSSELNVNALLLGDSALYLCASSLANYEQYFGPGTRLTVT.

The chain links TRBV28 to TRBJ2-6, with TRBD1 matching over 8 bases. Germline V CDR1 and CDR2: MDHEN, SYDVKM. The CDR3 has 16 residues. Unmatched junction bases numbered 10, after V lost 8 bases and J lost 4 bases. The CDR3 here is CASVEQGAGGANVLTF. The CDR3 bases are TGTGCCAGCGTGGAGCAGGGGGCGGGAGGGGCCAACGTCCTGACTTTC.

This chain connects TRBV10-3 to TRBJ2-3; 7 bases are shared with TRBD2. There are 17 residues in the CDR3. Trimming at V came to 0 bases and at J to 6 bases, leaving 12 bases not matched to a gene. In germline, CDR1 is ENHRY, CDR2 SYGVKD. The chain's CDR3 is CAISESPLAAKVDTQYF. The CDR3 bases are TGTGCCATCAGTGAGTCGCCCCTAGCGGCGAAGGTCGATACGCAGTATTTT.

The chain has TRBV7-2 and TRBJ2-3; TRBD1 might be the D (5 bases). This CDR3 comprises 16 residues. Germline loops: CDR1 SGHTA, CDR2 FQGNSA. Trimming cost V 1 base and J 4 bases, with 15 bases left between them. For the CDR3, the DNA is TGTGCCAGCAGCTTAGTGGGTACCTCAGGGTCAGATACGCAGTATTTT. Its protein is CASSLVGTSGSDTQYF.

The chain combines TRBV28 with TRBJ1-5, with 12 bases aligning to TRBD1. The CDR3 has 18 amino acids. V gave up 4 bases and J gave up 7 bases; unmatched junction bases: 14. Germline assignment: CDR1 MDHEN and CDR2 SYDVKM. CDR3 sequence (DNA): TGTGCCAGCAGTTCCTATATGGGGGACAGGGGGCGGGAGCAGCCCCAGCATTTT. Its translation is CASSSYMGDRGREQPQHF.

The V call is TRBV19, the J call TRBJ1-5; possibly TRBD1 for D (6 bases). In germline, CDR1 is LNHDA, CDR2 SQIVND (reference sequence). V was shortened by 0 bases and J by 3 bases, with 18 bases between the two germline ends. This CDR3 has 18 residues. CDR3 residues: CASSIDRTGIGNNQPQHF. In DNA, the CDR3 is TGTGCCAGTAGTATAGATAGAACAGGGATAGGTAACAATCAGCCCCAGCATTTT.

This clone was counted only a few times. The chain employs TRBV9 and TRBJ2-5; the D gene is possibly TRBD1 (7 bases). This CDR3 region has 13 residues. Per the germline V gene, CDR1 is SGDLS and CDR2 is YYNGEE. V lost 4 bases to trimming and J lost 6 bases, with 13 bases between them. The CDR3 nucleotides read TGTGCCAGCAGCCCGGCAGGGGGGAAGACCCAGTACTTC. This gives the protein CASSPAGGKTQYF.

The CDR3 nucleotides read TGTGCCAGTAGTCCTGTGCGGGCCGGCACTGAAGCTTTCTTT. Translating it yields CASSPVRAGTEAFF. V and J are TRBV19 and TRBJ1-1; no firm D call. The CDR3 is 14 residues long. Germline V gives CDR1 LNHDA, CDR2 SQIVND (reference sequence). Deletions cut 5 bases from V and 4 bases from J, with 14 bases between.

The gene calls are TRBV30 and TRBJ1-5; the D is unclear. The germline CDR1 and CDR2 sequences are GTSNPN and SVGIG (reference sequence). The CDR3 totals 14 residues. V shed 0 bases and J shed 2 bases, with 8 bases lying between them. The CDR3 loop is CAWSVQSGNQPQHF. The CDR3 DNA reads TGTGCCTGGAGTGTACAAAGTGGCAATCAGCCCCAGCATTTT.

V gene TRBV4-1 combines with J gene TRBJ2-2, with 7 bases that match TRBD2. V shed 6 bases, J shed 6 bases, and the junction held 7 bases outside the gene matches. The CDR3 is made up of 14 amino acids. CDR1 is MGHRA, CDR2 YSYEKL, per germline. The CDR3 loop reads CASRGAGISGELFF. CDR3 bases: TGCGCCAGCAGAGGAGCGGGAATCTCCGGGGAGCTGTTTTTT.

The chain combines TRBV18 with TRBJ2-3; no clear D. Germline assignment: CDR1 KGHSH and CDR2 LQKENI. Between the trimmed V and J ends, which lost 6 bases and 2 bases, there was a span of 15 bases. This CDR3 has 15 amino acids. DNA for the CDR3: TGTGCCAGCTCTCCTTTCCAGGAAAACACAGATACGCAGTATTTT. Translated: CASSPFQENTDTQYF.

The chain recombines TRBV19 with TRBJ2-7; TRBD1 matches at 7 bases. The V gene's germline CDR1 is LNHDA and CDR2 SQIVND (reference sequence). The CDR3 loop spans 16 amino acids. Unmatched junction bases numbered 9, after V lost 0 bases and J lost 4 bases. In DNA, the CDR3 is TGTGCCAGTAGTATAGATCCCAGGGACAGCCGATACGAGCAGTACTTC. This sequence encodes CASSIDPRDSRYEQYF.

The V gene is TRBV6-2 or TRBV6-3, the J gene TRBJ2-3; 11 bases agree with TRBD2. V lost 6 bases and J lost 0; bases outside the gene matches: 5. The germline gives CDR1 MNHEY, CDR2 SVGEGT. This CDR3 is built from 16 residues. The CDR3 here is CASSSGLAGSTDTQYF. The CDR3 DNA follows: TGTGCCAGCAGCTCCGGACTAGCGGGCAGCACAGATACGCAGTATTTT.